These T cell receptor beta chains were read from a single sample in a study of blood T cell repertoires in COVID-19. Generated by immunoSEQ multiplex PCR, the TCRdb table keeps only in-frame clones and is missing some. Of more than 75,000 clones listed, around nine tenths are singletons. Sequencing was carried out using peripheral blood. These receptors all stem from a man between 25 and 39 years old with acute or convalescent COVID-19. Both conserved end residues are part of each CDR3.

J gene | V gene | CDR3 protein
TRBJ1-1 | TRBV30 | CAWGLDRGNTEAFF
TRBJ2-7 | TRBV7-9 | CASSLGGTPYEQYF
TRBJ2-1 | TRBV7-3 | CASSPRRTSGSSYNEQFF
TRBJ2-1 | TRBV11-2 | CASSPTSGSGGEQFF
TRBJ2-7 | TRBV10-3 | CAISENDPGGEQYF
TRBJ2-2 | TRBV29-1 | CSAILATGELFF
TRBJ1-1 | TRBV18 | CASSYGQPNTEAFF
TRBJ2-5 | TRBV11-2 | CASSLAGGPETQYF
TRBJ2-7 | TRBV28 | CASSSSPRSNEQYF
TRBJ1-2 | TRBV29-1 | CSVRTGGRIEGYTF
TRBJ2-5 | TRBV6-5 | CASSRSGRWGETQYF
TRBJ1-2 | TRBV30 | CAWSVRRGTGDYGYTF
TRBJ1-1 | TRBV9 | CASSVGTSSISEAFF
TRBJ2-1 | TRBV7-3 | CASSITTSSVGEQFF
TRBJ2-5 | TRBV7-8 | CASSSPVGGAVETQYF
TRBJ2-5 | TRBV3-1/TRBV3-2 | CASSHLRETQYF
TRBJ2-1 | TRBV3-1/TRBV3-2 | CASSHSASIREQFF
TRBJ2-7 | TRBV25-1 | CASSGAGTGYPYEQYF
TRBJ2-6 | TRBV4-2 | CASSVEGSSGANVLTF
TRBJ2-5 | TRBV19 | CASSIRSGSGSGKTQYF
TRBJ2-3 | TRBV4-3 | CASSKRHATDTQYF
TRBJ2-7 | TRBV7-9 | CASSLGTYEQYF
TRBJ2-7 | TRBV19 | CASSPKITPPSYEQYF
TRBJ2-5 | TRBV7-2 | CASSVGLVQETQYF
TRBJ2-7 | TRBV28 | CASSFGFYEQYF
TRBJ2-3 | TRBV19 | CASSMAGDRGDTQYF
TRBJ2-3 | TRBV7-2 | CASSLVRDRDTQYF